This entry concerns a single T cell receptor beta chain. Its antigen remains undetermined. Base qualities are not at hand, and no much larger clone is one base apart. This sample was taken from a study of shared clonotypes between healthy human individuals (TCRdb year 2020). Some background on the complete study: Two women and a few men aged 18 to 49 years were included in the cohort. To estimate repertoire size and how much clonotypes are shared between individuals, the study performed deep sequencing of blood TCR repertoires from a few healthy adults. For each donor, CD4 naive and CD4 memory were each run on three plates, CD8 naive on two plates, and CD8 memory on one plate. Between about 0.8 and 9.5 billion PBMCs per donor were obtained by leukapheresis. To increase sequencing depth and limit assay-specific biases, TCR repertoire library preparation and sequencing were carried out by different laboratories using diverse techniques.

TCR CDR3 regions were amplified from genomic DNA by multiplex PCR using the deep immunoSEQ assay. Genomic DNA extracted from each cell subset was distributed evenly over all wells of several immunoSEQ 96-well plates, and each plate served as one replicate. For sorted subsets, roughly 200 ng genomic DNA, equal to some 28,000 T cell genomes, was loaded into each replicate PCR. The purified libraries were quantified using a Qubit 3.0 fluorometer, sized with a Bioanalyzer 2100, and then quantified again using the KAPA Library Quantification kit. Every immunoSEQ 96-well plate was sequenced on a dedicated single-read 150-cycle Illumina NextSeq 550 flow cell. On the authors' methods: The immunoSEQ output contained only junctional sequences without quality scores, so filtering could not match that applied to full-length reads. To assign V/J genes and CDR3, sequences were annotated using PyIR, a Python wrapper for IgBLAST v1.9, with IMGT germline references. Reads were filtered out if the reads had weak V/J assignments (E-value above 1e-6), no CDR3, stop codons, out-of-frame junctions, or ambiguous translated residues. V3J clonotypes were defined by identical inferred V gene, J gene, and CDR3 amino acid sequence. Percentage overlap between repertoires was calculated by dividing the number of shared unique clonotypes by the size of the smaller repertoire. Three approaches were used to assess repertoire richness: RTK rarefaction, the Chao1 estimator, and Recon v2.1 estimates of unobserved clonotypes. Generation probabilities for all TCRbeta clonotypes obtained by the gDNA method from several donors were computed using OLGA. TCRdb mirrors the immuneACCESS table, restricted to in-frame sequences. Some clones are absent from its copies; in checked studies, under half trace to an unresolved V gene, and the reason for the others is unknown. The D gene and trimming were derived from the DNA, and the V and J assignments and clone size from that table. The sample has 550,000 to 800,000 clones on record, 90% of them singletons. 34% of the sample is held by the ten biggest clonotypes.

Findings and caveats that apply to the study as a whole: Sampling was restricted to blood, and TCR repertoires in tissue are likely to differ from TCR repertoires in blood. The genetic and exposure-history diversity represented was limited by the small number of donors. Based on pairwise subsampling, the degree of clonotype sharing among donors was expected to be affected by sequencing depth. Incomplete sequencing was indicated by rarefaction of sorted-subset datasets, despite the large sequencing depth. Naive subsets generally had larger estimated clonotype richness than memory subsets. When several donors were compared, the shared fraction of clonotypes was about 5% for naive CD4, 3.5% for naive CD8, roughly 2.3% for memory CD4, and 0.4% for memory CD8. Compared with non-shared clonotypes, the clonotypes found in all four sorted-subset donors had higher generation probabilities.

The donors were healthy, HIV-negative adults who had no recently reported acute infections or vaccinations. Every donor was a Caucasian adult living in Nashville, Tennessee, USA. The CD8 memory samples were a combination of magnetically selected CD45RO+ cells and CCR7-negative CD45RA+ effector memory (TemRA) cells. Blood was collected by leukapheresis, and PBMCs were isolated by Ficoll-Histopaque density gradient centrifugation and then cryopreserved in liquid nitrogen vapor phase. Analytical flow cytometry was used to check the purity and quantity of every magnetically sorted T cell population. Genomic DNA was isolated from each sorted fraction and quantified by UV absorbance on a Nanodrop 2000c. The V end loses 10 bases and the J end loses 3 bases, and a stretch of 8 bases separates them. According to the germline V gene, CDR1 reads SGHTS and CDR2 reads YDEGEE. Taken from cysteine to phenylalanine, the CDR3 has 12 residues. The kept DNA is CDR3 alone, 36 bases in frame from the first base.

The receptor's source is a man aged 18 to 29 in good health. Some clones in this sample may be carry-over from other donors' samples. The receptor chain draws on TRBV5-8 and TRBJ2-6; the D segment cannot be called with confidence. The material sequenced was memory CD8+ T cells from PBMCs. The label giving this sample's cell subset or site can be read as: CD45RO+ cells pooled with CCR7-negative TemRA cells. The CDR3 amino acid sequence is: CACHGGANVLTF. The DNA is TGTGCCTGTCATGGTGGGGCCAACGTCCTGACTTTC.